This T cell receptor beta chain originates from a study of blood T cell repertoires in COVID-19. Across the whole study: The study drew acute and convalescent COVID-19 samples from the United States, Italy and Spain. Sources were T cells, B-cell-depleted T cells, or PBMCs; the material itself was cDNA or gDNA.

As processed by the authors: Reference gene primer amplification yielded estimated nucleated cell counts. The assay was immunoSEQ multiplex PCR, and TCRdb's table has in-frame clones only and misses some. V, J and clone size derive from that table, while D and trimming were established from the DNA sequence. Of roughly 190,000 clones listed, about nine tenths were seen once; the top ten hold around 1.1%. This clone was found once. Sequences were obtained from peripheral blood. The origin of this receptor is a man under 40 with acute or convalescent COVID-19.

CDR3 sequence (DNA): TGTGCCAGCAACGGACAGGGGACTTACGAGCAGTACTTC. As protein: CASNGQGTYEQYF. The chain links TRBV6-6 to TRBJ2-7; 9 positions match TRBD1. The CDR3 loop spans 13 amino acids. The germline CDR1 and CDR2 sequences are MNHNY and SVGAGI (reference sequence). Trimming cost V 7 bases and J 4 bases; bases outside gene matches: 5.